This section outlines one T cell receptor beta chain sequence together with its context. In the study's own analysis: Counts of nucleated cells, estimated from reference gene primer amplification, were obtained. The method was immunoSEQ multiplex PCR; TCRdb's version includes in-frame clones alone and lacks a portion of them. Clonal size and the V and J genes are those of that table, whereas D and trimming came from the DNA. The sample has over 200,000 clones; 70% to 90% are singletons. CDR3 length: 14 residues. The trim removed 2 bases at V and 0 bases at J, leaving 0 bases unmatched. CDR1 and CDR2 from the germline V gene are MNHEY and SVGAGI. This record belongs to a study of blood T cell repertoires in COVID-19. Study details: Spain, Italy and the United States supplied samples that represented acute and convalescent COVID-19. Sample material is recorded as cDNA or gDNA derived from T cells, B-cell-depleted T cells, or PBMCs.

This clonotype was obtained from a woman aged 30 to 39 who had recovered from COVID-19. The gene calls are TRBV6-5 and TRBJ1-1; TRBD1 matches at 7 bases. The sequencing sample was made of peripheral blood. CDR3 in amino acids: CASSYRGLNTEAFF. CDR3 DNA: TGTGCCAGCAGTTACAGGGGGCTGAACACTGAAGCTTTCTTT.